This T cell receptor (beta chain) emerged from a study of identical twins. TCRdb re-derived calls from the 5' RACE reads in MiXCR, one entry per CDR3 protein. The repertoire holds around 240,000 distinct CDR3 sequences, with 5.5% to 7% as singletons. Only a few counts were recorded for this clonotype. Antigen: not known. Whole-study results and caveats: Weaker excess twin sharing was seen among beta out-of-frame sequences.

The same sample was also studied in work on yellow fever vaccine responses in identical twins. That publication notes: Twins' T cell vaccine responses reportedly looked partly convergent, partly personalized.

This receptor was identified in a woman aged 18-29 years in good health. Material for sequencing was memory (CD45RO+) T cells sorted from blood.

The CDR3 nucleotides read TGTGCCAGCAGCGGGCAGATAGTCAACACCGGGGAGCTGTTTTTT. Its protein is CASSGQIVNTGELFF. The chain carries TRBV14 and TRBJ2-2; D unresolved. Per germline, CDR1 SGHDN and CDR2 FVKESK. The CDR3 length is 15 residues. V lost 5 bases, J lost 2 bases, and 12 bases lay in between. Supplemented by reference TRBV14 and TRBJ2-2, the full variable domain reads EAGVTQFPSHSVIEKGQTVTLRCDPISGHDNLYWYRRVMGKEIKFLLHFVKESKQDESGMPNNRFLAERTGGTYSTLKVQPAELEDSGVYFCASSGQIVNTGELFFGEGSRLTVL.